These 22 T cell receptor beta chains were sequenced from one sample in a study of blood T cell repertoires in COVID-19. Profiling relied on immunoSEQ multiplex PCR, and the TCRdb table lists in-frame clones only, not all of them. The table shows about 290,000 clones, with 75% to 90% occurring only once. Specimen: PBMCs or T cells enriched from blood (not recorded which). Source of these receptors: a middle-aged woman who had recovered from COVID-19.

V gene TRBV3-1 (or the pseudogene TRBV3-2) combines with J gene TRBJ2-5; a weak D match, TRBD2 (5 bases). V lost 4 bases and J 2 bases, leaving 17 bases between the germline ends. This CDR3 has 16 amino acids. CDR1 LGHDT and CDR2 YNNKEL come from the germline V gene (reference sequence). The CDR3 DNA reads TGTGCCAGCAGCCCCCTCGCTTTAACGGGGCAAGAGACCCAGTACTTC. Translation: CASSPLALTGQETQYF.

CDR3 amino acids: CASRAGTTTYNEQFF. The DNA for the CDR3 is TGTGCCAGCAGAGCCGGGACTACTACCTACAATGAGCAGTTCTTC. This chain connects TRBV6-5 to TRBJ2-1, with 7 bases that match TRBD2. Trimming cost V 6 bases and J 2 bases; bases outside gene matches: 7. The germline V gene has CDR1 MNHEY and CDR2 SVGAGI. The CDR3 contains 15 residues.

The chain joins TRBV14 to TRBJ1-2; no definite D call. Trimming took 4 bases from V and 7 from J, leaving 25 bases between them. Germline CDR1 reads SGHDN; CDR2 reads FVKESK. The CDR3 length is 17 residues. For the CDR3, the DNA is TGTGCCAGCAGCCGTTACTTCCGGACTGTGGGGATATCTGGCTACACCTTC. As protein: CASSRYFRTVGISGYTF.

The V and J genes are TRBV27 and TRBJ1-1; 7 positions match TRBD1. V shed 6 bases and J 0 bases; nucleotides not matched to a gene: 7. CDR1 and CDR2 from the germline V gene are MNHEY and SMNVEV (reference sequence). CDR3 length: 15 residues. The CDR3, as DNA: TGTGCCAGCAGCCGCCAGGGACAGCTGAACACTGAAGCTTTCTTT. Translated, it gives CASSRQGQLNTEAFF.

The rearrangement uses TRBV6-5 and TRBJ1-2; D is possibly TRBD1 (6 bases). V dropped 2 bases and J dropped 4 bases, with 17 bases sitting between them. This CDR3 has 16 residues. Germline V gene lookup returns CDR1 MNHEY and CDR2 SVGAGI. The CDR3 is CASSYDGKGVAYGYTF. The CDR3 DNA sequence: TGTGCCAGCAGTTACGATGGCAAGGGGGTGGCCTATGGCTACACCTTC.

CDR3 region: CASGGASGSNEQFF. CDR3 bases: TGCGCCAGCGGCGGTGCTAGCGGGAGTAATGAGCAGTTCTTC. The chain joins TRBV5-1 to TRBJ2-1, with TRBD2 matching over 10 bases. Germline-derived CDR1 and CDR2 are SGHRS and YFSETQ. V lost 7 bases, J lost 7 bases, and 8 bases stayed unmatched. The CDR3 has 14 amino acids. Supplemented by reference TRBV5-1 and TRBJ2-1, the full variable domain reads KAGVTQTPRYLIKTRGQQVTLSCSPISGHRSVSWYQQTPGQGLQFLFEYFSETQRNKGNFPGRFSGRQFSNSRSEMNVSTLELGDSALYLCASGGASGSNEQFFGPGTRLTVL.

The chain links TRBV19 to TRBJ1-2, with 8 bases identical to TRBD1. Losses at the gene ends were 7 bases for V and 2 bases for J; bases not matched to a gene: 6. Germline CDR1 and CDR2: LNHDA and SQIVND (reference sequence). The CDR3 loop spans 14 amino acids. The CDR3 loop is CASNRQGSNYGYTF. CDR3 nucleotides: TGTGCCAGTAACCGACAGGGGTCCAACTATGGCTACACCTTC. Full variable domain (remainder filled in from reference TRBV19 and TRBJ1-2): DGGITQSPKYLFRKEGQNVTLSCEQNLNHDAMYWYRQDPGQGLRLIYYSQIVNDFQKGDIAEGYSVSREKKESFPLTVTSAQKNPTAFYLCASNRQGSNYGYTFGSGTRLTVV.

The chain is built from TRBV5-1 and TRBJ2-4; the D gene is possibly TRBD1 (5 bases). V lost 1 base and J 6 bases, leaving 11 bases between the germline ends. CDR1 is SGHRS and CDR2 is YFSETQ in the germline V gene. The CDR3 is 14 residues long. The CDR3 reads CASSLSGLGNIQYF. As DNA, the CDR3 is TGCGCCAGCAGCTTGTCAGGGTTGGGAAACATTCAGTACTTC. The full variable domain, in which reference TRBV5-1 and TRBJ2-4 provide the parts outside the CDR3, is KAGVTQTPRYLIKTRGQQVTLSCSPISGHRSVSWYQQTPGQGLQFLFEYFSETQRNKGNFPGRFSGRQFSNSRSEMNVSTLELGDSALYLCASSLSGLGNIQYFGAGTRLSVL.

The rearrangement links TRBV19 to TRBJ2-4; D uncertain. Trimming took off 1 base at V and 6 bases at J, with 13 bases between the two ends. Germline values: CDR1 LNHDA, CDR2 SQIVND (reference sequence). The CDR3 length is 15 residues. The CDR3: CASSIASGGGNIQYF. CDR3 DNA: TGTGCCAGTAGTATAGCATCCGGCGGTGGAAACATTCAGTACTTC.

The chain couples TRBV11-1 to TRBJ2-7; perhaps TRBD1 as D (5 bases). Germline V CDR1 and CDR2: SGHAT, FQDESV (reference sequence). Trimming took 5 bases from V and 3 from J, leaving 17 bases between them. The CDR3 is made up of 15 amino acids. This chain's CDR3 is CASSLYGQNLYEQYF. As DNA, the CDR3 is TGTGCCAGCAGCCTGTATGGACAAAACCTCTACGAGCAGTACTTC. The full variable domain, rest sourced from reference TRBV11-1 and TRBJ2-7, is EAEVAQSPRYKITEKSQAVAFWCDPISGHATLYWYRQILGQGPELLVQFQDESVVDDSQLPKDRFSAERLKGVDSTLKIQPAELGDSAMYLCASSLYGQNLYEQYFGPGTRLTVT.

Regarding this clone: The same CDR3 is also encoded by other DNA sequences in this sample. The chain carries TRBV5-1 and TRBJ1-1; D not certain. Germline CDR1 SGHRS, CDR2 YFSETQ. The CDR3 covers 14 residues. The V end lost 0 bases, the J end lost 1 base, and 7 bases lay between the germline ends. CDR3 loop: CASSLAGGNTEAFF. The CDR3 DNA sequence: TGCGCCAGCAGCTTGGCAGGAGGGAACACTGAAGCTTTCTTT.

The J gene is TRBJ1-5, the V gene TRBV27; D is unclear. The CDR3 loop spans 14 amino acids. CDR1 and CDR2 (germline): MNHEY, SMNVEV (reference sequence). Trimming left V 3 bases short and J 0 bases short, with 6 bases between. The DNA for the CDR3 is TGTGCCAGCAGTTTTGAGGCTAGCAATCAGCCCCAGCATTTT. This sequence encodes CASSFEASNQPQHF.

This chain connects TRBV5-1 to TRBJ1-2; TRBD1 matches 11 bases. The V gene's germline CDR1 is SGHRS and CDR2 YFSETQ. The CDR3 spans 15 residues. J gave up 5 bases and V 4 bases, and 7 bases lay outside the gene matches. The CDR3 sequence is CASSLGQGAIYGYTF. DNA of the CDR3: TGCGCCAGCAGCCTCGGACAGGGGGCCATATATGGCTACACCTTC.

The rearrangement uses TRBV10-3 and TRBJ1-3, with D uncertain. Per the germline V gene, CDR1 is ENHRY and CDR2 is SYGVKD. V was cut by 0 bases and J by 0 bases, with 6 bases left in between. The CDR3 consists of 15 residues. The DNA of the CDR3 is TGTGCCATCAGTGAGTCTGCGCGCTCTGGAAACACCATATATTTT. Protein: CAISESARSGNTIYF.

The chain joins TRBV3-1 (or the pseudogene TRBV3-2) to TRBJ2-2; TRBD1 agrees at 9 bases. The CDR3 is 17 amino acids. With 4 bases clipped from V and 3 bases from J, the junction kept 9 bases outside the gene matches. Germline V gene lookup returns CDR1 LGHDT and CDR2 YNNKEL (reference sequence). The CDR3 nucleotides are TGTGCCAGCAGCCCCTCGGGACAGGGATTGGACACCGGGGAGCTGTTTTTT. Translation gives CASSPSGQGLDTGELFF.

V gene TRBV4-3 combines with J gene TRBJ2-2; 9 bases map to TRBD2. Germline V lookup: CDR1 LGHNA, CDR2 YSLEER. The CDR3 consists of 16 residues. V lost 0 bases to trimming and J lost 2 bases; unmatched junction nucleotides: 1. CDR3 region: CASSQEAGGNTGELFF. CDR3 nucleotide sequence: TGCGCCAGCAGCCAAGAAGCGGGAGGCAACACCGGGGAGCTGTTTTTT.

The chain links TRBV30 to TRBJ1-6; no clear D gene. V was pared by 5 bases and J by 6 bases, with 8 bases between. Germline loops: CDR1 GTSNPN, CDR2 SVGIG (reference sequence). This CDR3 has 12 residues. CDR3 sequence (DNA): TGTGCCTGGTGCCGGGGTAATTCACCCCTCCACTTT. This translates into CAWCRGNSPLHF.

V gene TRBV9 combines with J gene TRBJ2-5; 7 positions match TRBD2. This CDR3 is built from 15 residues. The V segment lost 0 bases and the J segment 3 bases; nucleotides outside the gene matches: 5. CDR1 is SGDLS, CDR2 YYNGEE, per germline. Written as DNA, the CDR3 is TGTGCCAGCAGCGTAGCGGGGGGTCTTAAAGAGACCCAGTACTTC. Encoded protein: CASSVAGGLKETQYF.

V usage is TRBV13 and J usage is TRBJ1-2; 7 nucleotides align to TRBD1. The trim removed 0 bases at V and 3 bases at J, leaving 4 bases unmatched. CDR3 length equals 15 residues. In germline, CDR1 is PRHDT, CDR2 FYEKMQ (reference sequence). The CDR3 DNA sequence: TGTGCCAGCAGCTTAGGACAGGGGCGGTACTATGGCTACACCTTC. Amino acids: CASSLGQGRYYGYTF.

CDR3 bases: TGTGCCAGCTCACCAGGGACAGGGGGCCAAGGCTATGGCTACACCTTC. It specifies CASSPGTGGQGYGYTF. The genes are TRBV18 and TRBJ1-2, with 12 bases fitting TRBD1. CDR3 length equals 16 residues. V dropped 2 bases and J dropped 4; count of bases not matched to a gene: 5. Germline CDR1 is KGHSH and CDR2 is LQKENI.

The CDR3 nucleotides read TGTGCCTCACACCTTGGGACTTCATCCTACAATGAGCAGTTCTTC. It encodes CASHLGTSSYNEQFF. The chain recombines TRBV11-2 with TRBJ2-1; perhaps TRBD2 as D (6 bases). V gave up 11 bases and J gave up 1 base, with 18 bases separating them. This CDR3 region has 15 residues. Germline loops: CDR1 SGHAT, CDR2 FQNNGV.

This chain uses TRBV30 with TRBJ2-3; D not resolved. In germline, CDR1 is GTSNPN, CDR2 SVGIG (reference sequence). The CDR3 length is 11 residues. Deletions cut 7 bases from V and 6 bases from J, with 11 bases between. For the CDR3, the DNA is TGTGCCTCGCGGCGAGGTGATACGCAGTATTTT. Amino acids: CASRRGDTQYF.